Sequencing of this T cell receptor beta chain was carried out in a study of beta chain features in type 1 diabetes. Sequencing targeted expressed TCRB transcripts, as all isolated RNA had been reverse transcribed. The assay was immunoSEQ multiplex PCR, and TCRdb's table has in-frame clones only and misses some. Here the sample spans around 280,000 clones, roughly 8% being singletons. Whole-study findings and limits: Reduced insertions and increased deletions marked VDJ junctions in type 1 diabetes patients. Sampled from patients, naive, central memory and Treg TCRB repertoires appeared more similar than those sampled from healthy donors.

The collection from each donor was one heparinised blood draw averaging roughly 0.12 L. With regard to this clone: Its cognate antigen is unknown.

Specimen: central memory CD4+ T cells from blood. The TCR was taken from a woman aged 18-29 years in good health.

CDR3: CASLLSPYVGGEAFF. The CDR3 DNA reads TGTGCCAGCCTCCTCTCCCCATACGTGGGCGGTGAAGCTTTCTTT. The chain links TRBV6-5 to TRBJ1-1; D ambiguous. Trimming left V 8 bases short and J 7 bases short, with 23 bases between. The CDR3 is 15 amino acids. CDR1 MNHEY and CDR2 SVGAGI come from the germline V gene.